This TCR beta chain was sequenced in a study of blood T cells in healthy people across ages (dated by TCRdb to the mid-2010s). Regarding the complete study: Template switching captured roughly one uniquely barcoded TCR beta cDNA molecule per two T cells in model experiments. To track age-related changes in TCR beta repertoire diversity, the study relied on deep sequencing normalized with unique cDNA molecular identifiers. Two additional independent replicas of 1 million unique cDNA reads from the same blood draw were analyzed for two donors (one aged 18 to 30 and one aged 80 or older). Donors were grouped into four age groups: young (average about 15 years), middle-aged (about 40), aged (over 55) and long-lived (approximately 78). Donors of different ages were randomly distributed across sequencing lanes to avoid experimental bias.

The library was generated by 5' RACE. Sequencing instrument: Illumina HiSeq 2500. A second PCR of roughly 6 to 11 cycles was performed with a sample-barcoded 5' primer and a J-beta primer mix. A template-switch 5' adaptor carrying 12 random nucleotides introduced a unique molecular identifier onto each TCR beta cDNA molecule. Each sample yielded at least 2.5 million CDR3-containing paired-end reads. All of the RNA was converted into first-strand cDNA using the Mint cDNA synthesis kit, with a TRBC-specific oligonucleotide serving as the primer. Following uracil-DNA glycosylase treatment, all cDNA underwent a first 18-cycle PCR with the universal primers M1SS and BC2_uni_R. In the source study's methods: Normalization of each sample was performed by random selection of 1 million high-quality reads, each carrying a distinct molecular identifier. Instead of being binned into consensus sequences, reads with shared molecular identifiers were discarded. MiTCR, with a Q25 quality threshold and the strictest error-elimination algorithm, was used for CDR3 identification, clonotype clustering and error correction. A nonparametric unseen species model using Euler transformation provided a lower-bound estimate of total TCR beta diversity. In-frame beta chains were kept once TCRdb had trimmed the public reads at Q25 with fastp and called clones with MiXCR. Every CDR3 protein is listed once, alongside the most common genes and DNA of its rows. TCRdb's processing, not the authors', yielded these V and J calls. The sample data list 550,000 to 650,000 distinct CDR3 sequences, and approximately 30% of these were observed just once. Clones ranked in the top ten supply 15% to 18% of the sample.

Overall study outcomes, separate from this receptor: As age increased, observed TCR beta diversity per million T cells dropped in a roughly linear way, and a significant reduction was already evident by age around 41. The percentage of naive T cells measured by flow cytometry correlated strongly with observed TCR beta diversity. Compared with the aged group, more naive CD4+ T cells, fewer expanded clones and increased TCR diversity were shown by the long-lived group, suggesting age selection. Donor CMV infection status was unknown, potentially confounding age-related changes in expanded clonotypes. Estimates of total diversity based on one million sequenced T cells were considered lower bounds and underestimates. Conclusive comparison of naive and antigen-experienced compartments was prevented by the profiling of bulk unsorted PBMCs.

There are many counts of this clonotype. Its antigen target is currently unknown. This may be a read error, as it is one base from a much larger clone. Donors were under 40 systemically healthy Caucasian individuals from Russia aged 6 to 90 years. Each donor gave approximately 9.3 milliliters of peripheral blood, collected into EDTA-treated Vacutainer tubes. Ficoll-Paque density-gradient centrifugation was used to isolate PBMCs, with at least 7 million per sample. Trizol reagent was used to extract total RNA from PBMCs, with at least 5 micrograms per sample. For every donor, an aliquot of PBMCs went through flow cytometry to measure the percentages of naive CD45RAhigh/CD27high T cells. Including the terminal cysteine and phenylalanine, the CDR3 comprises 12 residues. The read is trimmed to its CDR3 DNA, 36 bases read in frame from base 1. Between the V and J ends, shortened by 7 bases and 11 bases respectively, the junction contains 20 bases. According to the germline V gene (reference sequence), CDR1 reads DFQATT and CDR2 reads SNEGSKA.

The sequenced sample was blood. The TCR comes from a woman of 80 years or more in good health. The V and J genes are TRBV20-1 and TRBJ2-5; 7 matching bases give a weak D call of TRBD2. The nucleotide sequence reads TGCAGTGTAAAGGGGGGGCTCAATGAGCAGTACTTC. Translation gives CSVKGGLNEQYF.